A selection of T cell receptor beta chains follows, all from one sample in a study of identical twins. TCRdb processed the 5' RACE reads anew with MiXCR; each CDR3 protein has one entry. The data contain a few hundred thousand distinct CDR3 sequences, around 8% of them seen just once; the ten biggest clones take up less than 4%. These data also featured in a second study, about yellow fever vaccine responses in identical twins.

The sequenced material came from CD8+ T cells sorted from blood. The receptor source for this set is a woman in her late teens or twenties in good health. Each CDR3 is given with its conserved first and last residue. D genes are given only for firm matches. Size tells how often a clone was seen (once, few, many) or the class of an expanded clone, and some rows leave it out.

d_call	v_call	clone_size	cdr3_length	j_call	cdr3_nt	cdr3_aa
-	TRBV7-9	-	14	TRBJ1-5	TGTGCCAGCAGCCCGGACGGAACCAATCAGCCCCAGCATTTT	CASSPDGTNQPQHF
-	TRBV11-2	-	12	TRBJ1-1	TGTGCCAGCAGCCGCAGGAACACTGAAGCTTTCTTT	CASSRRNTEAFF
-	TRBV3-1	-	14	TRBJ2-2	TGTGCCAGCAGCCTCTTCCAGGGGACCGGGGAGCTGTTTTTT	CASSLFQGTGELFF
-	TRBV9	-	17	TRBJ2-5	TGTGCCAGCAGCCCACACATGTGGGGTGGCAGCCAAGAGACCCAGTACTTC	CASSPHMWGGSQETQYF
TRBD1	TRBV4-1	many	16	TRBJ1-6	TGCGCCAGCAGCCAAGACTCCACAGGGGGATTATCACCCCTCCACTTT	CASSQDSTGGLSPLHF
-	TRBV4-3	-	18	TRBJ2-3	TGCGCCAGCAGCCAAGAGTTGAGGTTCGCTGAGGGGGCAGATACGCAGTATTTT	CASSQELRFAEGADTQYF
-	TRBV12-3/TRBV12-4	many	14	TRBJ2-3	TGTGCCAGCAGTGACGAGACAGGGAGGGATACGCAGTATTTT	CASSDETGRDTQYF
-	TRBV29-1	many	15	TRBJ1-1	TGCAGCGCCAGATATGGGTCGGCTGGCGACACTGAAGCTTTCTTT	CSARYGSAGDTEAFF
TRBD2	TRBV25-1	many	15	TRBJ2-1	TGTGCCAGCAGTGAATATACGACTAGCGGGAATGAGCAGTTCTTC	CASSEYTTSGNEQFF
-	TRBV28	few	16	TRBJ2-3	TGTGCCAGCAGTTTTCAGAAGGAGACTAGCACAGATACGCAGTATTTT	CASSFQKETSTDTQYF
TRBD2	TRBV7-2	many	15	TRBJ2-1	TGTGCCAGCAGCTACCCGGGACTAGCGGGCAATGAGCAGTTCTTC	CASSYPGLAGNEQFF
-	TRBV6-1	many	16	TRBJ2-6	TGTGCCAGCGTGACGAAAGACAGGACTGGGGCCAACGTCCTGACTTTC	CASVTKDRTGANVLTF
TRBD1	TRBV25-1	-	13	TRBJ2-2	TGTGCCAGCGAGCAGGGGGCGGACGGGGAGCTGTTTTTT	CASEQGADGELFF
TRBD1	TRBV4-1	-	17	TRBJ2-1	TGCGCCAGCAGCCCATTACTGACAGGGGGGTTCGACAATGAGCAGTTCTTC	CASSPLLTGGFDNEQFF
-	TRBV28	-	15	TRBJ2-3	TGTGCCAGCAGTCCCGACAAGGTTGTCACAGATACGCAGTATTTT	CASSPDKVVTDTQYF
-	TRBV27	-	11	TRBJ2-7	TGTGCCAGCAGTGCCCTCTACGAGCAGTACTTC	CASSALYEQYF
-	TRBV29-1	many	12	TRBJ1-4	TGCGGAGGTGGGGGAACTAATGAAAAACTGTTTTTT	CGGGGTNEKLFF
-	TRBV29-1	many	12	TRBJ2-7	TGCAGCGTTGTAGGGGCGGATTACGAGCAGTACTTC	CSVVGADYEQYF
TRBD1	TRBV4-2	few	13	TRBJ1-2	TGTGCCAGCAGCCAGGGACAGCCTTATGGCTACACCTTC	CASSQGQPYGYTF
-	TRBV12-3/TRBV12-4	many	14	TRBJ2-7	TGTGCCAGCAGTTTTTTTCAAGCGCCCTTCGAGCAGTACTTC	CASSFFQAPFEQYF
-	TRBV30	-	14	TRBJ2-3	TGTGCCTGGAGTGTACCGCTGAGCACAGATACGCAGTATTTT	CAWSVPLSTDTQYF
-	TRBV28	many	15	TRBJ2-1	TGTGCCAGCAGTTTAAACGGGGCCAGTCCCAATGAGCAGTTCTTC	CASSLNGASPNEQFF
TRBD1	TRBV4-1	few	17	TRBJ1-3	TGCGCCAGCAGCCTAACGGGACAGGCGACCTCTGGAAACACCATATATTTT	CASSLTGQATSGNTIYF
-	TRBV7-9	-	16	TRBJ2-6	TGTGCCAGCAGATCGGGACGGAACTCTGGGGCCAACGTCCTGACTTTC	CASRSGRNSGANVLTF
TRBD1	TRBV5-1	many	13	TRBJ2-1	TGCGCCAGCAGCCCCCCGGACAGGAATGAGCAGTTCTTC	CASSPPDRNEQFF
-	TRBV4-3	-	16	TRBJ2-2	TGCGCCAGCAGCCAAGATAACTTACGAACGAACGGGGAGCTGTTTTTT	CASSQDNLRTNGELFF
-	TRBV3-1	few	10	TRBJ2-2	TGTGCCAGCAGCCAGCGAAAGCTGTTTTTT	CASSQRKLFF
TRBD2	TRBV5-5	-	15	TRBJ2-1	TGTGCCAGCAGCCTACCGGGACTAGAAGACAATGAGCAGTTCTTC	CASSLPGLEDNEQFF
TRBD1	TRBV7-9	many	15	TRBJ2-5	TGTGCCAGCAGCTCCGGACAGGGAGATATAGAGACCCAGTACTTC	CASSSGQGDIETQYF
-	TRBV27	few	13	TRBJ2-1	TGTGCCAGTGCGGGACTTCAAACCAATGAGCAGTTCTTC	CASAGLQTNEQFF
-	TRBV4-3	many	16	TRBJ2-7	TGCGCCAGCAGCCAAGATCTTAGGGGAGGAGGCTACGAGCAGTACTTC	CASSQDLRGGGYEQYF
-	TRBV4-3	many	17	TRBJ2-4	TGCGCCAGCAGCCAAGATCGCCAGACTCTAGCCAAAAACATTCAGTACTTC	CASSQDRQTLAKNIQYF
-	TRBV11-2	few	18	TRBJ2-5	TGTGCCAGCAGCTCCCAGGATAGTGGTCAAACTCGATCGGAGACCCAGTACTTC	CASSSQDSGQTRSETQYF
-	TRBV29-1	many	13	TRBJ2-1	TGCAGCGTTCTGGGACACTCCTACAATGAGCAGTTCTTC	CSVLGHSYNEQFF
-	TRBV28	-	13	TRBJ2-4	TGTGCCAGCTCAACAGTAGCCAAAAACATTCAGTACTTC	CASSTVAKNIQYF
-	TRBV16	-	13	TRBJ2-7	TGTGCCAGCAGCCAATCGCTGACCTACGAGCAGTACTTC	CASSQSLTYEQYF
-	TRBV3-1	-	15	TRBJ2-1	TGTGCCAGCAGCCAAGATTTAGGGGCAAACAATGAGCAGTTCTTC	CASSQDLGANNEQFF
-	TRBV11-2	many	12	TRBJ2-1	TGTGCCAGCAGCTTCTCACCGGGGGAGCAGTTCTTC	CASSFSPGEQFF
-	TRBV12-3/TRBV12-4	few	13	TRBJ1-2	TGTGCCAGCAGTTTCTTGTCGGGATATGGCTACACCTTC	CASSFLSGYGYTF
TRBD2	TRBV7-8	many	14	TRBJ2-1	TGTGCCAGCAGCCGGACTAGCGGGTACAATGAGCAGTTCTTC	CASSRTSGYNEQFF
-	TRBV29-1	many	14	TRBJ2-5	TGCAGCGTTGTTCTCTGGACAGCCCAAGAGACCCAGTACTTC	CSVVLWTAQETQYF
TRBD1	TRBV12-3/TRBV12-4	-	18	TRBJ2-1	TGTGCCAGCAGTTTTTCGGCGACAGGGTTTGAGGTTGTAAATGAGCAGTTCTTC	CASSFSATGFEVVNEQFF
TRBD1	TRBV27	many	15	TRBJ2-7	TGTGCCAGCAGTTTACAAGACAGGGGAAACTACGAGCAGTACTTC	CASSLQDRGNYEQYF
TRBD2	TRBV12-3/TRBV12-4	few	16	TRBJ2-5	TGTGCCAGCAGCCATAGAACCGGGACTAGACAAGAGACCCAGTACTTC	CASSHRTGTRQETQYF
TRBD2	TRBV9	few	18	TRBJ2-3	TGTGCCAGCAGCTCTAGACTAGCGGGGGGCGAGAGCACAGATACGCAGTATTTT	CASSSRLAGGESTDTQYF
-	TRBV30	many	12	TRBJ2-1	TGTGCCTTGGAGGCCCAGAACAATGAGCAGTTCTTC	CALEAQNNEQFF
TRBD2	TRBV5-1	-	17	TRBJ2-1	TGCGCCAGCGCTCTTATGGGTAGCGGGGGGCTCTACAATGAGCAGTTCTTC	CASALMGSGGLYNEQFF
-	TRBV3-1	few	15	TRBJ2-3	TGTGCCAGCAGCCAAGTGTGGGGTCGCACAGATACGCAGTATTTT	CASSQVWGRTDTQYF
-	TRBV10-3	-	12	TRBJ2-7	TGTGCCATCCGGGGGGCAGGGAACGAGCAGTACTTC	CAIRGAGNEQYF
-	TRBV4-3	many	17	TRBJ2-2	TGCGCCAGCAGCCACGGGGGGCTAGCGGCGAACACCGGGGAGCTGTTTTTT	CASSHGGLAANTGELFF
-	TRBV27	-	13	TRBJ2-3	TGTGCCAGCAGTTACAGCCGCACAGATACGCAGTATTTT	CASSYSRTDTQYF
TRBD1	TRBV5-1	few	13	TRBJ1-2	TGCGCCAGCAGCTTCGGGACAGGGGGCGGCTACACCTTC	CASSFGTGGGYTF
-	TRBV7-2	-	15	TRBJ2-4	TGTGCCAGCAGCACCTCGCCGGGGACCATCTACATTCAGTACTTC	CASSTSPGTIYIQYF
TRBD2	TRBV29-1	-	14	TRBJ2-7	TGCAGCGTGACACTAGCGGGCCGCTCCTACGAGCAGTACTTC	CSVTLAGRSYEQYF